This T cell receptor (beta chain) was recovered during a study of cytomegalovirus exposure and HLA in healthy donors. About the research overall: There were 117 million unique TCR beta sequences, drawn from about 200 million T cells, in an earlier analysis.

V lost 5 bases and J lost 0, with 17 bases in between. CDR3 length: 18 residues. Germline V CDR1 and CDR2: MDHEN, SYDVKM. Findings of the study overall: Association with HLA alleles at 0.05 false discovery rate was found for 16,951 TCR beta sequences in a later analysis. The investigators catalogued 150 to 200 TCR beta chains as cytomegalovirus-associated.

With respect to this clone: Its cognate antigen is unknown.

A multiplex PCR was run with 60 Vbeta primers and 13 Jbeta primers. Data came from immunoSEQ multiplex PCR; TCRdb stores just in-frame clones and leaves some out. The top ten clones hold 2% to 2.5% of a sample with under 150,000 clones, under 90% of them seen once. The sequence came from a boy aged 2-9 years in good health and CMV-seronegative. The chain couples TRBV28 to TRBJ2-6, with a weak D call TRBD1 (6 bases). The sequenced sample consisted of PBMCs. The CDR3 nucleotides read TGTGCCAGCAGTATCCTACAGGGCGTTTTCTCTGGGGCCAACGTCCTGACTTTC. This codes for CASSILQGVFSGANVLTF.